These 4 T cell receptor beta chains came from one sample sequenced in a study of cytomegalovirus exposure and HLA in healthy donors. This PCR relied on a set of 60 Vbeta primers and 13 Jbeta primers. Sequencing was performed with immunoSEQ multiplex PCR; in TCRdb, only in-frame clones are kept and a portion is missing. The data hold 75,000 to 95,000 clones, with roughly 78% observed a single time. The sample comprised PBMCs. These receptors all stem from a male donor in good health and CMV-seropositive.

In DNA, the CDR3 is TGTGCCAGCAGCCCGGGACTAGCGGGTTTCTACGAGCAGTACTTC. Encoded protein: CASSPGLAGFYEQYF. J is TRBJ2-7 and V is TRBV28; TRBD2 agrees at 12 bases. V was clipped by 6 bases and J by 3 bases; unmatched bases: 6. Per germline, CDR1 MDHEN and CDR2 SYDVKM. The CDR3 loop spans 15 amino acids.

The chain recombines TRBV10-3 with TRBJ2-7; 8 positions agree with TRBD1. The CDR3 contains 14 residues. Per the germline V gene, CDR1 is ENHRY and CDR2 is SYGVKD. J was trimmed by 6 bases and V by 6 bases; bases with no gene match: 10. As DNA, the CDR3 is TGTGCCATCAGACGAGGACAGGGCCCAGGCGAGCAGTACTTC. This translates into CAIRRGQGPGEQYF.

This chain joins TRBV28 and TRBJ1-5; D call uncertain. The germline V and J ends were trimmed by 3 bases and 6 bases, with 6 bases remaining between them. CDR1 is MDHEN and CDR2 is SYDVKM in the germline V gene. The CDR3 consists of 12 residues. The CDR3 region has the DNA TGTGCCAGCAGTTTTATGAGTCAGCCCCAGCATTTT. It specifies CASSFMSQPQHF.

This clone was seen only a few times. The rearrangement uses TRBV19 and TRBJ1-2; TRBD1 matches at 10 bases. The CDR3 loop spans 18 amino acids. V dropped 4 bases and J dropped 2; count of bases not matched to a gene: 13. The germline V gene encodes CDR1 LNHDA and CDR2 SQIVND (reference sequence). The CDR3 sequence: CASSTAIWTGGGNYGYTF. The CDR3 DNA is TGTGCCAGTAGTACCGCAATCTGGACAGGGGGAGGAAACTATGGCTACACCTTC. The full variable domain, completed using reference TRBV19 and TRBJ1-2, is DGGITQSPKYLFRKEGQNVTLSCEQNLNHDAMYWYRQDPGQGLRLIYYSQIVNDFQKGDIAEGYSVSREKKESFPLTVTSAQKNPTAFYLCASSTAIWTGGGNYGYTFGSGTRLTVV.